Each of the 23 T cell receptor beta chains below was sequenced from the same sample in a study of blood T cells in healthy people across ages. Primed by a sample-barcoded 5' primer and a J-beta primer mix, a second PCR proceeded for about 6 to 11 cycles. TCRdb redid the calling of the 5' RACE reads with MiXCR, one entry per CDR3 protein. The data show some 670,000 distinct CDR3 sequences, about 51% seen once. The sequencing sample was made of blood. The receptors originated from a woman aged 80 or older in good health.

As concerns this clonotype: A much larger clone differs from this one at a single base, so this may be a read error. The CDR3 protein is CASSCLAGDMQFF. The CDR3 DNA follows: TGTGCCAGCAGTTGTCTAGCGGGAGACATGCAGTTCTTC. The rearrangement links TRBV12-3 or TRBV12-4 to TRBJ2-1; TRBD2 aligns across 10 bases. The V segment lost 4 bases and the J segment 12 bases; nucleotides outside the gene matches: 6. This CDR3 has 13 amino acids.

This clonotype was seen ten or more times. The V gene is TRBV20-1, the J gene TRBJ2-3, with unresolved D. Germline assignment: CDR1 DFQATT and CDR2 SNEGSKA (reference sequence). Trimming left V 0 bases short and J 6 bases short, with 13 bases between. The CDR3 is made up of 14 amino acids. This CDR3 reads CSAREQLGVDTQYF. The DNA of the CDR3 is TGCAGTGCTAGAGAGCAGCTTGGGGTGGATACGCAGTATTTT.

The genes are TRBV11-1 and TRBJ2-5, with TRBD1 as a possible D gene (8 bases). The J call may not be correct, given that the DNA end is closer to TRBJ2-7. The CDR3 loop spans 15 amino acids. Germline loops: CDR1 SGHAT, CDR2 FQDESV (reference sequence). CDR3 sequence (DNA): TGTGCCAGCAGCCTAGACAGGGGAGGGATCTACGAGCAGTACTTC. Encoded protein: CASSLDRGGIYEQYF.

This clonotype appeared many times. This chain connects TRBV11-2 to TRBJ2-5; no firm D call. In germline, CDR1 is SGHAT, CDR2 FQNNGV. V was shortened by 3 bases and J by 5 bases, with 13 bases between the two germline ends. There are 14 residues in the CDR3. The CDR3 nucleotides read TGTGCCAGCAGCTTTGTTGGGGTGGTGGAGACCCAGTACTTC. It yields the protein CASSFVGVVETQYF.

The rearrangement uses TRBV12-3 or TRBV12-4 and TRBJ2-3; a weak D match, TRBD1 (5 bases). This CDR3 is 15 amino acids long. V was cut by 0 bases and J by 2 bases, with 9 bases left in between. CDR3 in amino acids: CASSLARDLTDTQYF. The CDR3 bases are TGTGCCAGCAGTTTAGCCAGGGATCTCACAGATACGCAGTATTTT.

This chain uses TRBV27 with TRBJ2-3; 9 nucleotides line up with TRBD2. CDR3 length: 16 residues. The germline V gene has CDR1 MNHEY and CDR2 SMNVEV (reference sequence). The J segment lost 4 bases and the V segment lost 6 bases, leaving 11 bases of the junction unmatched. CDR3 in amino acids: CASSLRPSGTSDTQYF. CDR3 coding DNA: TGTGCCAGCAGCCTTAGGCCTAGCGGGACCTCAGATACGCAGTATTTT.

The rearrangement joins TRBV4-2 to TRBJ2-3, with 13 bases that match TRBD2. J lost 0 bases, V lost 1 base, and 4 bases had no gene match. Germline V CDR1 and CDR2: LGHNA, YNFKEQ. The CDR3 extends over 18 amino acids. CDR3 amino acids: CASSQVTSGGGSTDTQYF. CDR3 in DNA: TGTGCCAGCAGCCAAGTCACTAGCGGGGGGGGAAGCACAGATACGCAGTATTTT.

The chain is built from TRBV12-3 or TRBV12-4 and TRBJ2-7; the D is unclear. The CDR3 has 13 amino acids. The V end was cut by 4 bases, the J end by 0 bases, with 7 bases between. CDR3 sequence: CASSSYGSYEQYF. CDR3 coding DNA: TGTGCCAGCAGTTCGTACGGCTCCTACGAGCAGTACTTC.

The chain couples TRBV20-1 to TRBJ2-7; D gene unclear. The V and J ends lost 7 bases and 6 bases respectively, with 16 bases between them. The CDR3 contains 12 residues. Germline V gene lookup returns CDR1 DFQATT and CDR2 SNEGSKA (reference sequence). CDR3 coding DNA: TGCAGTGTGATTGACGGCCCGAGCGAGCAGTACTTC. Translated: CSVIDGPSEQYF.

This clonotype was seen repeatedly, ten times or more. The chain combines TRBV9 with TRBJ2-1, with D hard to call. The CDR3 covers 14 residues. Looked up from germline, CDR1 is SGDLS and CDR2 is YYNGEE. Trimming stripped 2 bases from V and 4 bases from J, with 10 bases between. CDR3 bases: TGTGCCAGCAGCGTTTCCGCAGGTTACAATGAGCAGTTCTTC. Encoded protein: CASSVSAGYNEQFF.

The chain joins TRBV5-1 to TRBJ1-2, with D possibly TRBD1 on 5 matching bases. The CDR3 length is 13 residues. The germline V gene encodes CDR1 SGHRS and CDR2 YFSETQ. V shed 4 bases and J shed 8 bases, with 15 bases lying between them. The CDR3 DNA reads as TGCGCCAGCAGCGGGGACCGGATCTCGGGCTACACCTTC. Protein product: CASSGDRISGYTF.

V gene TRBV9 combines with J gene TRBJ2-7; D possibly corresponds to TRBD2 (5 bases). The CDR3 length is 13 residues. The germline V and J ends were trimmed by 0 bases and 9 bases, with 13 bases remaining between them. Germline assignment: CDR1 SGDLS and CDR2 YYNGEE. CDR3 protein: CASSVVGKGRQYF. The DNA of the CDR3 is TGTGCCAGCAGCGTAGTCGGGAAGGGAAGGCAGTACTTC.

This chain connects TRBV5-1 to TRBJ2-1, with TRBD1 identical over 9 bases. There are 15 residues in the CDR3. V was clipped by 3 bases and J by 10 bases; unmatched bases: 11. Germline lookup yields CDR1 SGHRS and CDR2 YFSETQ. CDR3 sequence reads: CASSSEDRGTREQFF. In nucleotides, the CDR3 is TGCGCCAGCAGCTCCGAGGACAGGGGCACGAGGGAGCAGTTCTTC. The complete variable domain, with remaining parts taken from reference TRBV5-1 and TRBJ2-1, reads KAGVTQTPRYLIKTRGQQVTLSCSPISGHRSVSWYQQTPGQGLQFLFEYFSETQRNKGNFPGRFSGRQFSNSRSEMNVSTLELGDSALYLCASSSEDRGTREQFFGPGTRLTVL.

By its share, this clonotype is medium-sized. The chain links TRBV6-5 to TRBJ2-3; D is perhaps TRBD1 or TRBD2 (5 bases each). The CDR3 loop spans 13 amino acids. CDR1 and CDR2 (germline): MNHEY, SVGAGI. V was trimmed by 5 bases and J by 2 bases, leaving 8 bases between them. The CDR3 loop reads CASSRDVTDTQYF. The CDR3 region has the DNA TGTGCCAGCAGTCGGGACGTCACAGATACGCAGTATTTT.

The chain joins TRBV7-9 to TRBJ1-1; maybe TRBD1 (5 bases). V gave up 5 bases and J gave up 2 bases, with 12 bases separating them. The germline V gene has CDR1 SEHNR and CDR2 FQNEAQ (reference sequence). The CDR3 runs to 14 residues. The CDR3 sequence: CASSQQATNTEAFF. The CDR3 DNA reads as TGTGCCAGCAGCCAACAGGCAACCAACACTGAAGCTTTCTTT.

CDR3 sequence reads: CSARVGFPDTQYF. CDR3 DNA sequence: TGCAGTGCTAGAGTGGGGTTCCCAGATACGCAGTATTTT. The chain recombines TRBV20-1 with TRBJ2-3; D remains unclear. This CDR3 spans 13 amino acids. Germline values: CDR1 DFQATT, CDR2 SNEGSKA (reference sequence). V lost 1 base and J 4 bases, leaving 9 bases between the germline ends.

In regard to this clonotype: One base away lies a much larger clone, so this may be a sequencing read error. This chain joins TRBV20-1 and TRBJ2-1; 8 nucleotides align to TRBD2. The CDR3 has 15 residues. Losses at the gene ends were 1 base for V and 6 bases for J; bases not matched to a gene: 8. Looked up from germline, CDR1 is DFQATT and CDR2 is SNEGSKA (reference sequence). For the CDR3, the DNA is TGCAGTGCTAGAGGGGGCGGGAGGATCGGCAATGAGCAGTTCTTC. It translates to CSARGGGRIGNEQFF.

This clonotype was picked up one time. An end of the junction does not agree with germline; a read error may underlie this. The rearrangement uses TRBV9 and TRBJ2-1; 8 nucleotides match TRBD1. From germline, CDR1 is SGDLS and CDR2 YYNGEE. The CDR3 spans 17 residues. The CDR3 spells CASSVAGGPRYDNEQFF. CDR3 nucleotide sequence: TGTGCCAGCAGCGTAGCAGGGGGCCCACGCTACGACAACGAGCAGTTCTTC.

This clonotype appeared a few times. V gene TRBV11-1 combines with J gene TRBJ2-5; the D is unclear. The CDR3 contains 14 residues. CDR1 and CDR2 (germline): SGHAT, FQDESV (reference sequence). V gave up 4 bases and J gave up 11 bases, with 20 bases separating them. The CDR3: CASSSLGRHNEQYF. In nucleotides, the CDR3 is TGTGCCAGCAGCTCCCTCGGTAGGCATAATGAGCAGTACTTC. The variable domain in full, with the rest retrieved from reference TRBV11-1 and TRBJ2-5, is EAEVAQSPRYKITEKSQAVAFWCDPISGHATLYWYRQILGQGPELLVQFQDESVVDDSQLPKDRFSAERLKGVDSTLKIQPAELGDSAMYLCASSSLGRHNEQYFGPGTRLLVL.

The chain carries TRBV5-1 and TRBJ2-5; 10 positions agree with TRBD2. CDR1 is SGHRS and CDR2 is YFSETQ in the germline V gene. J gave up 0 bases and V 1 base, and 3 bases lay outside the gene matches. The CDR3 runs to 16 residues. CDR3 nucleotides: TGCGCCAGCAGCTTGATACTAGCGGGGAACCAAGAGACCCAGTACTTC. Protein product: CASSLILAGNQETQYF.

This rearrangement joins TRBV7-2 to TRBJ1-6; the D is unclear. V lost 0 bases and J lost 10, with 7 bases in between. CDR3 length: 13 residues. Germline assignment: CDR1 SGHTA and CDR2 FQGNSA. The CDR3 loop is CASSLALGSPLHF. The CDR3 nucleotides are TGTGCCAGCAGCTTAGCGTTAGGATCACCCCTCCACTTT. The entire variable domain, with the rest obtained from reference TRBV7-2 and TRBJ1-6, is as follows: GAGVSQSPSNKVTEKGKDVELRCDPISGHTALYWYRQSLGQGLEFLIYFQGNSAPDKSGLPSDRFSAERTGGSVSTLTIQRTQQEDSAVYLCASSLALGSPLHFGNGTRLTVT.

This clonotype was observed once. The V call is TRBV25-1, the J call TRBJ2-1, with D possibly TRBD1 on 6 matching bases. From germline, CDR1 is MGHDK and CDR2 SYGVNS. The V end lost 7 bases, the J end lost 15 bases, and 16 bases lay between the germline ends. The CDR3 is made up of 11 amino acids. CDR3 residues: CASMRGDNGFF. The CDR3 DNA reads as TGTGCCAGCATGAGAGGGGACAACGGGTTCTTC.

The chain combines TRBV6-5 with TRBJ2-3, with TRBD2 matching 7 bases. The germline CDR1 and CDR2 sequences are MNHEY and SVGAGI. Trimming cost V 6 bases and J 2 bases; bases outside gene matches: 8. The CDR3 consists of 15 residues. CDR3 sequence reads: CASSITSAPTDTQYF. CDR3 bases: TGTGCCAGCAGCATAACTAGCGCACCCACAGATACGCAGTATTTT.